This T cell receptor beta chain was sequenced during a study of blood T cell repertoires in COVID-19. On the study more broadly: Samples taken during acute and convalescent COVID-19 were collected in the United States, Italy and Spain. From T cells, B-cell-depleted T cells, or PBMCs came the material, which was cDNA or gDNA.

The Seattle patients, enrolled during active infection, were followed longitudinally. Authors' data handling: How many nucleated cells were present was estimated from reference gene primer amplification. Data came from immunoSEQ multiplex PCR; TCRdb stores just in-frame clones and leaves some out. That table is the source of V, J and clone size, and D and trimming were worked out from the DNA. The table has 200,000 to 300,000 clones, around 88% seen once; the top ten hold 6.3%. Trimming removed 7 bases from V and 3 bases from J; junction bases left unmatched: 10. Looked up from germline, CDR1 is MNHEY and CDR2 is SVGAGI. There are 15 residues in the CDR3.

This chain joins TRBV6-5 and TRBJ2-7, with 9 positions matching TRBD2. Sequenced material: peripheral blood. The clonotype comes from a woman in her 30s with COVID-19, enrolled during active disease. DNA of the CDR3: TGTGCCAGCATGCGGGCTAGCGGGGAGTACTACGAGCAGTACTTC. This sequence encodes CASMRASGEYYEQYF.